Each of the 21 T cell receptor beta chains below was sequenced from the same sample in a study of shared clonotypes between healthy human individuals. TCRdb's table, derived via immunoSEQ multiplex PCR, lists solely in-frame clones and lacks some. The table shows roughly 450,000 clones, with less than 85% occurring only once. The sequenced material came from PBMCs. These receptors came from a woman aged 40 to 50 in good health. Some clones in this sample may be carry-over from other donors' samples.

The CDR3 nucleotides are TGTGCCAGCAGCGACTACAGGGGAGAAGTAGAAGCTTTCTTT. This codes for CASSDYRGEVEAFF. The chain employs TRBV6-5 and TRBJ1-1, with TRBD1 matching 7 bases. The V gene's germline CDR1 is MNHEY and CDR2 SVGAGI. Germline trimming cut 6 bases from V and 8 bases from J; bases unmatched to any gene: 12. The CDR3 spans 14 residues.

The CDR3 protein is CASSPGERNEQFF. The CDR3 DNA is TGTGCCAGCAGCCCCGGGGAGCGCAATGAGCAGTTCTTC. V and J are TRBV11-3 and TRBJ2-1, with D maybe TRBD2 (5 bases). This CDR3 region has 13 residues. V shed 5 bases and J shed 6 bases, with 11 bases lying between them. Germline V gives CDR1 SGHNT, CDR2 YENEEA.

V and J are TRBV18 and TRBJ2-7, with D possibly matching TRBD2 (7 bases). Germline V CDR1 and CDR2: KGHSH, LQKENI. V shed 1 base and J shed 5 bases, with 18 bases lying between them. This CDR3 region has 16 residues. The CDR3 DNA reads TGTGCCAGCTCACCACGGAAACAGGGAGGGATCGACGAGCAGTACTTC. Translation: CASSPRKQGGIDEQYF.

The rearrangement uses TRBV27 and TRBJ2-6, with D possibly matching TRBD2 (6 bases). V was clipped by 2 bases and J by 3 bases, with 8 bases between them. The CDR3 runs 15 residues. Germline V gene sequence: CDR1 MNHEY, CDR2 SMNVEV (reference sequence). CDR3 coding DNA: TGTGCCAGCAGTTTAACGGGAGTTGGGGCCAACGTCCTGACTTTC. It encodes CASSLTGVGANVLTF.

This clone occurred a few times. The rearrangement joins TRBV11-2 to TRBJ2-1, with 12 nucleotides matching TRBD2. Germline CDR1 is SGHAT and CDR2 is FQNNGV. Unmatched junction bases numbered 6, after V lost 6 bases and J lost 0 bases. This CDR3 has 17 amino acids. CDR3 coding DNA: TGTGCCAGCAGTTATACTAGCGGGAGGCCCTCCTACAATGAGCAGTTCTTC. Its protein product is CASSYTSGRPSYNEQFF.

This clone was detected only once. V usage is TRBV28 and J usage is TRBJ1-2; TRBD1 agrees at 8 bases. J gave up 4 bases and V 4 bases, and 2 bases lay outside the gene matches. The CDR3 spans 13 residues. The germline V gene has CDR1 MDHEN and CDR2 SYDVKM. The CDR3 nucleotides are TGTGCCAGCAGTTCCGGACAGGGCTATGGCTACACCTTC. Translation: CASSSGQGYGYTF.

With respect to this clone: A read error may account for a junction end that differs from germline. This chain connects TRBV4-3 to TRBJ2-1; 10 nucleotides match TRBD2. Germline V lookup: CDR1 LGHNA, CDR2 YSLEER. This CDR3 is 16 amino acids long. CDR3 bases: TGCGCCAGCAGCCAAGGGTGGGCTAGCGGGGGCAATGAGCAGCTCTTC. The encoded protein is CASSQGWASGGNEQLF.

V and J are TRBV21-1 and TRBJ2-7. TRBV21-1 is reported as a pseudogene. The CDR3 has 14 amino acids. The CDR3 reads CASSKGRDLYEQYF. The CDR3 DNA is TGTGCCAGCAGCAAAGGCCGGGACCTATACGAGCAGTACTTC.

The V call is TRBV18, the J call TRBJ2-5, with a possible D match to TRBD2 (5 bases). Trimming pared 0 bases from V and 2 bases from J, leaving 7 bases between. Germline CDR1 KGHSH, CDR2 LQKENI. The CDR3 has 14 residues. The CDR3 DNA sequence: TGTGCCAGCTCACCACCGAGGAGGCAAGAGACCCAGTACTTC. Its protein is CASSPPRRQETQYF.

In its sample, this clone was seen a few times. CDR3 loop: CASSLSAPPNEQFF. The CDR3 region has the DNA TGTGCCAGCAGCTTATCAGCACCCCCCAATGAGCAGTTCTTC. The chain carries TRBV7-9 and TRBJ2-1; unclear D gene. Trimming pared 2 bases from V and 6 bases from J, leaving 11 bases between. Per the germline V gene, CDR1 is SEHNR and CDR2 is FQNEAQ (reference sequence). CDR3 length: 14 residues. The whole variable domain, filled in from reference TRBV7-9 and TRBJ2-1, reads DTGVSQNPRHKITKRGQNVTFRCDPISEHNRLYWYRQTLGQGPEFLTYFQNEAQLEKSRLLSDRFSAERPKGSFSTLEIQRTEQGDSAMYLCASSLSAPPNEQFFGPGTRLTVL.

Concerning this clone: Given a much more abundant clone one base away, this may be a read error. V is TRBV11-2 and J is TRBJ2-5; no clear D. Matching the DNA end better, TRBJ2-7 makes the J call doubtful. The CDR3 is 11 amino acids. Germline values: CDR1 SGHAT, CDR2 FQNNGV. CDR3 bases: TGTGCCAGCAGCGCCTCCTACGAGCAGTACTTC. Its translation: CASSASYEQYF.

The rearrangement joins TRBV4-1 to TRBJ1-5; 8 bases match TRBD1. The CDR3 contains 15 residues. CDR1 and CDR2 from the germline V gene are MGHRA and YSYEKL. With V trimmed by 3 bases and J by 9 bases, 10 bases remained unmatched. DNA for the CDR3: TGCGCCAGCAGCCAGGTTGGACAGGGAGTCTGGCCCCAGCATTTT. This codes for CASSQVGQGVWPQHF.

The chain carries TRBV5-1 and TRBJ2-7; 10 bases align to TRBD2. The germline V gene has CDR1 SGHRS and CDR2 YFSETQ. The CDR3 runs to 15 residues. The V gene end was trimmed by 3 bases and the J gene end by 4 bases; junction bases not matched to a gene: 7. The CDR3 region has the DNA TGCGCCAGCAGCTCCCGGAGCGGGAGGGGATACGAGCAGTACTTC. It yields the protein CASSSRSGRGYEQYF.

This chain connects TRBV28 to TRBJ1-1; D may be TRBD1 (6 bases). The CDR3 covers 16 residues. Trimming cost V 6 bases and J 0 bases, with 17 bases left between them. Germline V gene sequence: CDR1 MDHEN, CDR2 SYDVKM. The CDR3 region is CASRPTDSSVNTEAFF. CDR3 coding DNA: TGTGCCAGCAGACCGACGGACAGCTCAGTGAACACTGAAGCTTTCTTT.

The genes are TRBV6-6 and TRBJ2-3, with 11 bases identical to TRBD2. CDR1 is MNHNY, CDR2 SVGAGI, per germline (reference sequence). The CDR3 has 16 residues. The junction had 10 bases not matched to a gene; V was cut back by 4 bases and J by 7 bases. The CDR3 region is CASSFLSTSGKNTQYF. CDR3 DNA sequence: TGTGCCAGCAGTTTTCTGTCGACTAGCGGGAAAAATACGCAGTATTTT.

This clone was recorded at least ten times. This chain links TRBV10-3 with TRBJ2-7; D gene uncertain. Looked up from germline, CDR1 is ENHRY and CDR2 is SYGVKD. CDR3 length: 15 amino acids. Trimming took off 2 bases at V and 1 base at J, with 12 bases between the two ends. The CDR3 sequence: CAISEGPSSSYEQYF. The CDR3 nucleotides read TGTGCCATCAGTGAGGGGCCTTCGTCGTCCTACGAGCAGTACTTC.

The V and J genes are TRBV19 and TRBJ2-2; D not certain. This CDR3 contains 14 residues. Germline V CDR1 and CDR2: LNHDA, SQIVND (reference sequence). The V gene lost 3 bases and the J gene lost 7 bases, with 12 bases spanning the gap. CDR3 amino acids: CASSINLGLGELFF. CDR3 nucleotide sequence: TGTGCCAGTAGTATCAACCTAGGGCTCGGGGAGCTGTTTTTT.

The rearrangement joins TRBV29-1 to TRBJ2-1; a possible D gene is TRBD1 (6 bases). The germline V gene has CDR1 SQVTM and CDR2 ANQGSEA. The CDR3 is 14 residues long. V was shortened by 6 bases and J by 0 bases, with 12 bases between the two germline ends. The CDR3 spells CSVETGDSYNEQFF. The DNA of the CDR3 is TGCAGCGTGGAGACAGGTGACTCCTACAATGAGCAGTTCTTC.

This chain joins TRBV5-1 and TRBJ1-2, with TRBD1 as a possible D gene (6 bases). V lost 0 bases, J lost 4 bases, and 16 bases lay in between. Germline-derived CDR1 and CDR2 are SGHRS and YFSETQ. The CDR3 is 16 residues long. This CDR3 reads CASSLEGQGWSYGYTF. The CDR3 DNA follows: TGCGCCAGCAGCTTGGAAGGGCAGGGGTGGAGCTATGGCTACACCTTC.

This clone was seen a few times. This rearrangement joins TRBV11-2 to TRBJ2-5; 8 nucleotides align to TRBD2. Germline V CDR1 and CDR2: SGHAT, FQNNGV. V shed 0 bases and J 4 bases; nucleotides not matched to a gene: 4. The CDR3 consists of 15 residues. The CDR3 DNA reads TGTGCCAGCAGCTTAGATGGCGGGGGGCGAGAGACCCAGTACTTC. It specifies CASSLDGGGRETQYF.

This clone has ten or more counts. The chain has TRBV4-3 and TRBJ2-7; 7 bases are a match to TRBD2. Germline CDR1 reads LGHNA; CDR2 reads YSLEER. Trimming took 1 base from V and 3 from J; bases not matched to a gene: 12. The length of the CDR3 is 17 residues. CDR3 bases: TGCGCCAGCAGCCAAGGAGCGGGCAGCGGGGTCCGCTACGAGCAGTACTTC. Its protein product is CASSQGAGSGVRYEQYF.